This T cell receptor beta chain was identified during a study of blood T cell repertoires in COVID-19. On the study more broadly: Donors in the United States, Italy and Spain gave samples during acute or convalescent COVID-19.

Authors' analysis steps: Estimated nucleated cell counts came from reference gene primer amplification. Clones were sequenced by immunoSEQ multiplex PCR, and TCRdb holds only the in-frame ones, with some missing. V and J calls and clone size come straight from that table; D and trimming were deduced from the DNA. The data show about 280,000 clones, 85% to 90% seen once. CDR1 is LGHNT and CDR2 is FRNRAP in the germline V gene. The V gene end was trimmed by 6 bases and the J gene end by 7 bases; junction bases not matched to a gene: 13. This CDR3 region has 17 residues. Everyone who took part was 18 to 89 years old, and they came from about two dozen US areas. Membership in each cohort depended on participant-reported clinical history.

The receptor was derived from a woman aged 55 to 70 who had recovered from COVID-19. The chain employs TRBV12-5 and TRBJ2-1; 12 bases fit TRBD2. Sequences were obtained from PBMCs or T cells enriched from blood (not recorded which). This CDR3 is CASGLIFGLAGGNEQFF. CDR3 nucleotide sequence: TGTGCTAGTGGGCTGATTTTTGGGCTAGCGGGAGGGAATGAGCAGTTCTTC.